This section outlines one T cell receptor (beta chain) sequence together with its context. Which antigen it targets is not known. Base qualities are not at hand, and no much larger clone is one base apart. Trimmed from V: 1 base; trimmed from J: 1 base; junction bases lacking a gene match: 12. CDR1 MGHRA and CDR2 YSYEKL were looked up in the germline V gene. The CDR3 has 18 amino acids, counting the end cysteine and phenylalanine. The retained sequence is limited to the CDR3, 54 bases, with the frame set at the first base. TCR alpha and beta CDR3 regions were amplified with the iRepertoire nested amplicon-rescue multiplex PCR (arm-PCR) platform from RNA. For one-step reverse transcription and amplification, roughly 100-450 ng of tissue mRNA or PBMC total RNA was used as input. Following bead purification, Illumina adapters were added by a secondary multiplex PCR, and libraries between 200 and 400 bp were gel-purified. The libraries contained internal 6-nucleotide barcodes that were used for demultiplexing. Sequencing of the libraries was done on an Illumina MiSeq using 2x220 or 2x250 nucleotide paired-end reads. Turning to the authors' computational methods: Paired reads were merged using FLASH 1.2.11 and aligned with BWA-MEM to the GRCh37 human genome, and TRA and TRB reads were then extracted. V and J assignment used an IMGT-derived reference of cassette sequences and CDR3 motifs that included pseudogenes. Three-frame translation of reads was performed, and productive CDR3s were defined as those with a C...FGXG motif and no stop codons. Clonotypes were defined as unique combinations of V-J cassette pair and CDR3 amino acid sequence. Reads were filtered by Hamming distance, with the threshold set by the sequence error rate of each sample in mapped regions. The public reads were run again by TCRdb, first through fastp at Q25 and then through MiXCR, and only productive beta chains were kept. Each CDR3 protein gets just one entry, which takes the most common genes and DNA from the rows behind it. These V and J calls rely on TCRdb rather than the paper's analysis. The sample table records 170,000 or so distinct CDR3 sequences; roughly 45% of these occur just once. Around 5.2% of the sample comes from the top ten.

This record comes from a study of glioma-infiltrating T cells listed by TCRdb under 2016. Concerning the study at large: TCR alpha- and beta-chain repertoires were sequenced from glioma tissue, non-neoplastic brain tissue and matched peripheral blood mononuclear cells. The paired cohort comprised three low-grade glioma patients, 8 or 9 primary glioblastoma patients and three non-glioma patients contributing non-neoplastic brain tissue. To measure how far tissue and blood T-cell populations diverged, each tissue-infiltrating repertoire was compared against the peripheral blood repertoire of the same patient.

General study outcomes and caveats: Only a very small number of CDR3 sequences turned up in both tissue and blood, a result put down to high CDR3 diversity combined with limited sampling. The group comparisons were based on small numbers of patients: three non-neoplastic, three low-grade glioma and eight glioblastoma patients. In non-neoplastic patients, VJ-independent divergence between tissue and blood fell below expectation, whereas in all gliomas, and especially in low-grade gliomas, the divergence rose above expectation.

The sequence came from a human donor with low-grade glioma or glioblastoma, undergoing nonglioma brain surgery, or in good health (not recorded which). The chain was built from TRBV4-1 and TRBJ2-7; the junction holds 8 bases that match TRBD2. Source material: glioma tissue, nonneoplastic brain tissue, or PBMCs (not recorded which). The DNA sequence is given as TGCGCCAGCAGCCAAGGTTTGGGCGGGAGGCCCCGGTCCTACGAGCAGTACTTC. It translates to CASSQGLGGRPRSYEQYF.